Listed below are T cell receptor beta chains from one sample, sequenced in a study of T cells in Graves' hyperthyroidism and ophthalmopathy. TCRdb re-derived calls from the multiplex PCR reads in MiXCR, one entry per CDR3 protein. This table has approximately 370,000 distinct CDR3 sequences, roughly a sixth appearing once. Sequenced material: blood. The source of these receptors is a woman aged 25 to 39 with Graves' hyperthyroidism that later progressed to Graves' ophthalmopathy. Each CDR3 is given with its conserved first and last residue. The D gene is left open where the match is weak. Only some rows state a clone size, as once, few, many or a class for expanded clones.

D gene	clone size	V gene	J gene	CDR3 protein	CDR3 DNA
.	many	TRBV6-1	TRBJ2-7	CASSDSGELYEQYF	TGTGCCAGCAGTGACAGCGGCGAGCTCTACGAGCAGTACTTC
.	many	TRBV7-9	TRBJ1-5	CASSFMGASNQPQHF	TGTGCCAGCAGCTTTATGGGGGCGAGCAATCAGCCCCAGCATTTT
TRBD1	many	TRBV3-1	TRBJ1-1	CASSHRGQGQGRVWTEAFF	TGTGCCAGCAGCCACCGAGGACAGGGCCAGGGGAGGGTGTGGACTGAAGCTTTCTTT
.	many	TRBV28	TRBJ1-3	CASSYGATGNTIYF	TGTGCCAGCAGTTACGGGGCTACTGGAAACACCATATATTTT
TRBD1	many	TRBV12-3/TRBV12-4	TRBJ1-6	CASSLGPGTGSSPLHF	TGTGCCAGCAGTCTTGGTCCCGGGACAGGGAGTTCACCCCTCCACTTT
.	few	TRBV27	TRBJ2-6	CASSLSARRGNVLTF	TGTGCCAGCAGCTTATCTGCTCGGAGGGGCAACGTCCTGACTTTC
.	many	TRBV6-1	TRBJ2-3	CASTSDSTDTQYF	TGTGCCAGCACCTCCGATTCCACAGATACGCAGTATTTT
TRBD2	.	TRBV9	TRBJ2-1	CASSVLAGAVGNEQFF	TGTGCCAGCAGCGTACTAGCGGGAGCAGTGGGGAATGAGCAGTTCTTC
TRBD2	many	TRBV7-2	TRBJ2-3	CASSLGLAGYLGTQYF	TGTGCCAGCAGCCTGGGACTAGCGGGGTATTTGGGTACGCAGTATTTT
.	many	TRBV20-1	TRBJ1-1	CSARDQGNTEAFF	TGCAGTGCTAGAGATCAGGGGAACACTGAAGCTTTCTTT
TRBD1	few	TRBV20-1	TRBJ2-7	CSARDTFPQRTGLHEQYF	TGCAGTGCTAGAGATACATTCCCCCAACGGACAGGGTTACACGAGCAGTACTTC
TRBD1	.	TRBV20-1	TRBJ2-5	CSARVRGTDRETQYF	TGCAGTGCTAGAGTCAGAGGGACAGACCGGGAGACCCAGTACTTC
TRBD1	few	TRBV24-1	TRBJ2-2	CATSALDRVNTGELFF	TGTGCCACCAGTGCCTTAGACAGGGTGAACACCGGGGAGCTGTTTTTT
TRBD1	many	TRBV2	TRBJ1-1	CASSVVQGETEAFF	TGTGCCAGCAGTGTAGTACAGGGGGAAACTGAAGCTTTCTTT
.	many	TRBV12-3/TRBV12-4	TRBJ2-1	CASSLGQTYNEQFF	TGTGCCAGCAGTTTAGGGCAAACCTACAATGAGCAGTTCTTC
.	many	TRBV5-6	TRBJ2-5	CASSLTSRGETQYF	TGTGCCAGCAGCTTGACGTCCAGGGGAGAGACCCAGTACTTC
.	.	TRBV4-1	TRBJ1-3	CASSRETGSFSGNTIYF	TGCGCCAGCAGCCGAGAGACAGGTTCTTTCTCTGGAAACACCATATATTTT
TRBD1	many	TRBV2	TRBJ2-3	CASSVGTGGVGTDTQYF	TGTGCCAGCAGCGTCGGGACAGGGGGAGTGGGTACAGATACGCAGTATTTT
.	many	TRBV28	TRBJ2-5	CASSLSPQETQYF	TGTGCCAGCAGTTTATCTCCCCAAGAGACCCAGTACTTC
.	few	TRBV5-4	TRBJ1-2	CASSLPGTLTNYGYTF	TGTGCCAGCAGCTTGCCCGGGACACTTACTAACTATGGCTACACCTTC